This TCR beta chain was identified in a study of cytomegalovirus exposure and HLA in healthy donors. Germline V gene data show CDR1 as SEHNR and CDR2 as FQNEAQ (reference sequence). The CDR3 covers 19 residues. Trimming removed 3 bases from V and 3 bases from J, with 26 bases in between. Primers for the PCR totalled 60 Vbeta and 13 Jbeta. Assay: immunoSEQ multiplex PCR; the TCRdb copy retains only in-frame clones and omits some. The sample lists under 200,000 clones; 87% were seen once. The material sequenced was PBMCs. This chain uses TRBV7-9 with TRBJ1-1, with a possible D match to TRBD1 (6 bases). The TCR was taken from a woman aged 25 to 45 in good health and CMV-seronegative. DNA for the CDR3: TGTGCCAGCAGCTTCCTACGAATGACAGGTCCCCTCAAGGACACTGAAGCTTTCTTT. Protein sequence: CASSFLRMTGPLKDTEAFF.